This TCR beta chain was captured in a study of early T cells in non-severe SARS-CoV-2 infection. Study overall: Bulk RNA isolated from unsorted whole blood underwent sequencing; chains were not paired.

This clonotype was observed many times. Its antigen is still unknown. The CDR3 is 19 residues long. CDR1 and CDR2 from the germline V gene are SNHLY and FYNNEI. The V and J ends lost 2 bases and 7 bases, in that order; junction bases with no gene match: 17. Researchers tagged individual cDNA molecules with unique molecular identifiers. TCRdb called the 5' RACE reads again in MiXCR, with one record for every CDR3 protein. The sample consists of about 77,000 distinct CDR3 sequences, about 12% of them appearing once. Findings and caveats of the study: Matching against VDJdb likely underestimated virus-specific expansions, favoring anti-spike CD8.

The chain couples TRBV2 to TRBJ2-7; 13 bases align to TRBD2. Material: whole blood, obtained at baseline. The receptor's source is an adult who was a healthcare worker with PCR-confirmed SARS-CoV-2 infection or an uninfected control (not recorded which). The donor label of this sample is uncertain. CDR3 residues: CASSEPRLAGGPLTREQYF. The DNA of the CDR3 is TGTGCCAGCAGTGAACCGCGACTAGCGGGAGGTCCACTGACGCGGGAGCAGTACTTC.